What follows are 16 T cell receptor beta chains derived from one specimen sequenced in a study of T cell clusters in autoimmune cytopenias. TRB was amplified from about 250 ng of peripheral blood genomic DNA per sample. TRB rearrangements were amplified by touch-down multiplex PCR with mixed TRB-A/B primers. TCRdb processed the multiplex PCR reads again and assigns one entry to each CDR3 protein, with no DNA. The sample data list 2,000 to 2,500 distinct CDR3 sequences. The sample taken for sequencing was peripheral blood. These receptors originate from a human donor with an autoimmune cytopenia or autoimmune hepatitis (not recorded which).

This clonotype is medium-sized by frequency. The chain joins TRBV15 to TRBJ2-7; TCRdb proposes TRBD1, but this gene call is untestable without DNA. The germline gives CDR1 LNHNV, CDR2 YYDKDF (reference sequence). The CDR3 loop spans 15 amino acids. CDR3 amino acids: CATSRDWGASYEQYF.

This clonotype is deemed medium-sized by its frequency. The chain combines TRBV6-6 with TRBJ2-7; the D call from TCRdb, TRBD1, cannot be confirmed without DNA. Germline values: CDR1 MNHNY, CDR2 SVGAGI (reference sequence). This CDR3 spans 16 amino acids. CDR3 loop: CASSYNVRGQGVEQYF.

By frequency, this clonotype registers medium-sized. V and J are TRBV19 and TRBJ2-3. Germline V lookup: CDR1 LNHDA, CDR2 SQIVND (reference sequence). This CDR3 has 14 residues. The CDR3 region is CASSMTSGTDTQYF.

The rearrangement joins TRBV30 to TRBJ2-1; TCRdb lists TRBD2, though no DNA is available to test this call. The CDR3 runs to 11 residues. Germline V gene sequence: CDR1 GTSNPN, CDR2 SVGIG (reference sequence). The CDR3 spells CAWSGGREQFF.

This chain links TRBV12-3 or TRBV12-4 with TRBJ2-7. This CDR3 spans 16 amino acids. This CDR3 is CASSEMPEQNVYEQYF.

This clonotype counts as medium-sized by frequency. This chain uses TRBV6-5 with TRBJ2-5; TCRdb calls TRBD2, which cannot be checked without DNA. Germline CDR1 and CDR2: MNHEY and SVGAGI. The CDR3 consists of 14 residues. The CDR3 sequence is CASSPSGVQETQYF.

The CDR3 sequence is CASSQDRGSGANVLTF. The genes are TRBV4-2 and TRBJ2-6. Germline V gene lookup returns CDR1 LGHNA and CDR2 YNFKEQ. The CDR3 consists of 16 residues.

Judged by frequency, this clonotype is medium-sized. The chain employs TRBV29-1 and TRBJ1-4; TCRdb proposes TRBD1, but this gene call is untestable without DNA. Germline V gives CDR1 SQVTM, CDR2 ANQGSEA. There are 15 residues in the CDR3. The CDR3 is CSVVPSGDNRGKLFF.

The chain uses TRBV15 and TRBJ1-3. There are 17 residues in the CDR3. Looked up from germline, CDR1 is LNHNV and CDR2 is YYDKDF (reference sequence). CDR3 loop: CATSREFVMSSGNTIYF. Full variable domain (rest looked up from reference TRBV15 and TRBJ1-3): DAMVIQNPRYQVTQFGKPVTLSCSQTLNHNVMYWYQQKSSQAPKLLFHYYDKDFNNEADTPDNFQSRRPNTSFCFLDIRSPGLGDTAMYLCATSREFVMSSGNTIYFGEGSWLTVV.

Measured by frequency, this clonotype is medium-sized. The genes are TRBV6-6 and TRBJ2-3; the TRBD2 assignment by TCRdb is unverifiable without DNA. The germline V gene has CDR1 MNHNY and CDR2 SVGAGI (reference sequence). The CDR3 totals 16 residues. The CDR3 spells CASYGTSAGSTDTQYF.

This clonotype is deemed medium-sized by its frequency. The rearrangement uses TRBV19 and TRBJ2-1; TCRdb names TRBD1, which stays unverified in the absence of DNA. This CDR3 has 15 amino acids. CDR1 and CDR2 (germline): LNHDA, SQIVND (reference sequence). This CDR3 reads CASSIDRELWDEQFF.

This chain connects TRBV5-6 to TRBJ2-7. The CDR3 loop spans 14 amino acids. Germline V gene data show CDR1 as SGHDT and CDR2 as YYEEEE. The CDR3 protein is CASSSGLGSYEQYF. Combining the CDR3 with reference TRBV5-6 and TRBJ2-7 gives the whole variable domain DAGVTQSPTHLIKTRGQQVTLRCSPKSGHDTVSWYQQALGQGPQFIFQYYEEEERQRGNFPDRFSGHQFPNYSSELNVNALLLGDSALYLCASSSGLGSYEQYFGPGTRLTVT.

In terms of frequency, this clonotype is medium-sized. V is TRBV12-3 or TRBV12-4 and J is TRBJ2-2. This CDR3 has 12 residues. The CDR3: CASSLALRELFF.

The chain recombines TRBV27 with TRBJ1-5. Germline lookup yields CDR1 MNHEY and CDR2 SMNVEV (reference sequence). There are 13 residues in the CDR3. The CDR3 loop reads CASSFLYNQPQHF.

This chain joins TRBV11-2 and TRBJ1-1; the TCRdb D gene call, TRBD1, has no DNA to confirm it. Germline V lookup: CDR1 SGHAT, CDR2 FQNNGV. The CDR3 runs to 12 residues. CDR3 residues: CASSLDQGRTFF.

The rearrangement links TRBV29-1 to TRBJ1-2. CDR1 is SQVTM, CDR2 ANQGSEA, per germline. This CDR3 has 13 amino acids. The CDR3 sequence is CSVHNMDSYGYTF.